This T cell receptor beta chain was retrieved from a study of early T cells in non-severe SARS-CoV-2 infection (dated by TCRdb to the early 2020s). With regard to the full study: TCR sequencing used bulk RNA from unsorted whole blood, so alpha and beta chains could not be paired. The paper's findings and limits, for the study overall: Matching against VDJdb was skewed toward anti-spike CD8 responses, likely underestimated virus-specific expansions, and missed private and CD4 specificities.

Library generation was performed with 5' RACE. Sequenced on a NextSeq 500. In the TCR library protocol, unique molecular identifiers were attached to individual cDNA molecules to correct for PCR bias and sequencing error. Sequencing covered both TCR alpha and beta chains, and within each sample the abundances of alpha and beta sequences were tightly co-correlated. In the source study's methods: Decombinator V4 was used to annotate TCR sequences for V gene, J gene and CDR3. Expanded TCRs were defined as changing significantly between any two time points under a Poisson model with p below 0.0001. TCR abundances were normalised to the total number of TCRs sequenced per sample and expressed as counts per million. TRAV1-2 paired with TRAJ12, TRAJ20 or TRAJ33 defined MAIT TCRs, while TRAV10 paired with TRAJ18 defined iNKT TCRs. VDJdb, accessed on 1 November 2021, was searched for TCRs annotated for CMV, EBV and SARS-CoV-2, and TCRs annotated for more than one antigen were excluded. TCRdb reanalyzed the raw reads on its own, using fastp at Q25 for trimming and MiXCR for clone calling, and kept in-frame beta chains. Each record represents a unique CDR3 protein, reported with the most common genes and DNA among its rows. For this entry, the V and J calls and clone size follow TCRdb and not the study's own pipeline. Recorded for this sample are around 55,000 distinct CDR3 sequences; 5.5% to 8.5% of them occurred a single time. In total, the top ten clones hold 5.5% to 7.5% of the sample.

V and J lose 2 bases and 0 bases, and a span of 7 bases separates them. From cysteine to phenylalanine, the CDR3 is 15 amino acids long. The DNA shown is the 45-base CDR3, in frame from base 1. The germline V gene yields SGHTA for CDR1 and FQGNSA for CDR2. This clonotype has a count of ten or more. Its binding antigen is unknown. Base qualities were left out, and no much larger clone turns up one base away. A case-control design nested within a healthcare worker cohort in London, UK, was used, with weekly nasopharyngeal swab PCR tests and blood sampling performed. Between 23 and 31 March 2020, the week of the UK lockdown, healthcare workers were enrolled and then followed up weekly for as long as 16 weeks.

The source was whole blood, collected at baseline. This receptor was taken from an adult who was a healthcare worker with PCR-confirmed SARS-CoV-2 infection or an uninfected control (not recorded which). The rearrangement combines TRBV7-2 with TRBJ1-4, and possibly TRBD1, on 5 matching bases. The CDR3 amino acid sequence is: CASSLQGSTNEKLFF. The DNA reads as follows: TGTGCCAGCAGCTTACAGGGTTCAACTAATGAAAAACTGTTTTTT.